Listed below are T cell receptor beta chains from one sample, sequenced in a study of cytomegalovirus exposure and HLA in healthy donors. This table comes from immunoSEQ multiplex PCR, and its TCRdb copy is limited to in-frame clones, with some not included. This sample has 100,000 to 150,000 clones, with approximately 74% found just once. Sequencing was done on a sample of PBMCs. The receptors derive from a man aged 40-49 years in good health and CMV-seropositive. The CDR3 runs from the conserved cysteine through the conserved F or W. The D gene is left open where the match is weak. Clone size is not always given. Where it is, it says once, few, many or a class for expanded clones.

clone_size: -
v_call: TRBV25-1
j_call: TRBJ2-7
d_call: -
cdr3_aa: CASSGNYEQYF
cdr3_nt: TGTGCCAGCAGTGGTAACTACGAGCAGTACTTC

clone_size: -
v_call: TRBV5-1
j_call: TRBJ2-7
d_call: -
cdr3_aa: CASSLTEKYEQYF
cdr3_nt: TGCGCCAGCAGCTTGACGGAGAAATACGAGCAGTACTTC

clone_size: few
v_call: TRBV19
j_call: TRBJ1-1
d_call: TRBD1
cdr3_aa: CASSIDRGRNTEAFF
cdr3_nt: TGTGCCAGTAGTATAGACAGGGGGCGGAACACTGAAGCTTTCTTT

clone_size: -
v_call: TRBV6-4
j_call: TRBJ2-2
d_call: -
cdr3_aa: CASRASSVTTGELFF
cdr3_nt: TGTGCCAGCAGAGCCTCTAGCGTCACCACCGGGGAGCTGTTTTTT

clone_size: few
v_call: TRBV15
j_call: TRBJ2-7
d_call: TRBD1
cdr3_aa: CATSLDRGIYEQYF
cdr3_nt: TGTGCCACCAGCTTGGACAGGGGGATCTACGAGCAGTACTTC

clone_size: -
v_call: TRBV9
j_call: TRBJ2-3
d_call: -
cdr3_aa: CASSAGVGGTDTQYF
cdr3_nt: TGTGCCAGCAGCGCCGGGGTCGGAGGCACAGATACGCAGTATTTT

clone_size: -
v_call: TRBV10-3
j_call: TRBJ2-1
d_call: TRBD1
cdr3_aa: CAIRQGRYNEQFF
cdr3_nt: TGTGCCATCCGACAGGGGAGGTACAATGAGCAGTTCTTC

clone_size: once
v_call: TRBV27
j_call: TRBJ2-7
d_call: -
cdr3_aa: CASSFRQDYEQYF
cdr3_nt: TGTGCCAGCAGTTTCCGACAGGACTACGAGCAGTACTTC

clone_size: -
v_call: TRBV28
j_call: TRBJ2-1
d_call: -
cdr3_aa: CASSLNPGISYNEQFF
cdr3_nt: TGTGCCAGCAGTTTAAATCCAGGAATATCCTACAATGAGCAGTTCTTC

clone_size: -
v_call: TRBV5-1
j_call: TRBJ1-1
d_call: -
cdr3_aa: CASSLRQPQDTEAFF
cdr3_nt: TGCGCCAGCAGTTTACGACAGCCTCAGGACACTGAAGCTTTCTTT

clone_size: -
v_call: TRBV7-8
j_call: TRBJ2-7
d_call: -
cdr3_aa: CASSLAGRYEQYF
cdr3_nt: TGTGCCAGCAGCTTAGCGGGGCGCTACGAGCAGTACTTC

clone_size: -
v_call: TRBV5-4
j_call: TRBJ2-7
d_call: -
cdr3_aa: CASSPKGSSYEQYF
cdr3_nt: TGTGCCAGCAGCCCCAAAGGGAGCTCCTACGAGCAGTACTTC

clone_size: few
v_call: TRBV5-1
j_call: TRBJ2-6
d_call: TRBD1
cdr3_aa: CASSPVGTGGDGANVLTF
cdr3_nt: TGCGCCAGCAGCCCAGTCGGGACAGGGGGCGACGGGGCCAACGTCCTGACTTTC

clone_size: -
v_call: TRBV27
j_call: TRBJ2-1
d_call: TRBD2
cdr3_aa: CASSTGTKGWNEQFF
cdr3_nt: TGTGCCAGCAGCACCGGGACTAAGGGGTGGAATGAGCAGTTCTTC

clone_size: -
v_call: TRBV27
j_call: TRBJ2-7
d_call: -
cdr3_aa: CAAGSSYEQYF
cdr3_nt: TGTGCCGCGGGCAGTTCCTACGAGCAGTACTTC

clone_size: few
v_call: TRBV6-5
j_call: TRBJ1-4
d_call: -
cdr3_aa: CASSYEGSEKLFF
cdr3_nt: TGTGCCAGCAGTTACGAAGGGAGTGAAAAACTGTTTTTT

clone_size: -
v_call: TRBV21-1
j_call: TRBJ1-5
d_call: -
cdr3_aa: CASSDRDRENQPQHF
cdr3_nt: TGTGCCAGCAGCGACCGGGACAGAGAAAATCAGCCCCAGCATTTT

clone_size: -
v_call: TRBV5-1
j_call: TRBJ2-7
d_call: -
cdr3_aa: CASSLSHRTATPYEQYF
cdr3_nt: TGCGCCAGCAGCTTGTCGCACCGGACAGCAACCCCCTACGAGCAGTACTTC

clone_size: -
v_call: TRBV7-6
j_call: TRBJ2-2
d_call: -
cdr3_aa: CASSLVSPTGELFF
cdr3_nt: TGTGCCAGCAGCTTAGTGTCCCCAACCGGGGAGCTGTTTTTT

clone_size: -
v_call: TRBV2
j_call: TRBJ2-7
d_call: -
cdr3_aa: CASTLGLRTHEQYF
cdr3_nt: TGTGCCAGCACCCTGGGCCTTCGAACCCACGAGCAGTACTTC

clone_size: -
v_call: TRBV7-2
j_call: TRBJ2-2
d_call: TRBD2
cdr3_aa: CASSLEGGRARGELFF
cdr3_nt: TGTGCCAGCAGCTTAGAGGGCGGGAGGGCCCGAGGGGAGCTGTTTTTT

clone_size: few
v_call: TRBV6-4
j_call: TRBJ2-3
d_call: TRBD2
cdr3_aa: CASSDTSGRADTQYF
cdr3_nt: TGTGCCAGCAGTGACACTAGCGGGAGGGCCGATACGCAGTATTTT

clone_size: -
v_call: TRBV5-1
j_call: TRBJ2-5
d_call: -
cdr3_aa: CASSYNLEETQYF
cdr3_nt: TGCGCCAGCAGCTACAATTTGGAAGAGACCCAGTACTTC

clone_size: -
v_call: TRBV11-3
j_call: TRBJ2-3
d_call: TRBD2
cdr3_aa: CASSPYTSGSTDTQYF
cdr3_nt: TGTGCCAGCAGCCCATACACTAGCGGGAGCACAGATACGCAGTATTTT

clone_size: -
v_call: TRBV5-4
j_call: TRBJ2-4
d_call: -
cdr3_aa: CASSLERPGAKNIQYF
cdr3_nt: TGTGCCAGCAGCTTGGAGCGCCCGGGAGCCAAAAACATTCAGTACTTC

clone_size: -
v_call: TRBV5-1
j_call: TRBJ2-5
d_call: -
cdr3_aa: CASSLEKFQETQYF
cdr3_nt: TGCGCCAGCAGCCTAGAGAAATTTCAAGAGACCCAGTACTTC

clone_size: -
v_call: TRBV30
j_call: TRBJ1-6
d_call: TRBD1
cdr3_aa: CAWTTGGNSPLHF
cdr3_nt: TGTGCCTGGACCACAGGGGGCAATTCACCCCTCCACTTT

clone_size: once
v_call: TRBV10-3
j_call: TRBJ2-3
d_call: TRBD2
cdr3_aa: CAIKLAGSTDTQYF
cdr3_nt: TGTGCCATCAAACTAGCGGGGTCCACAGATACGCAGTATTTT

clone_size: -
v_call: TRBV6-1
j_call: TRBJ2-3
d_call: TRBD2
cdr3_aa: CASSVILAGGTDTQYF
cdr3_nt: TGTGCCAGCAGTGTGATACTAGCGGGGGGCACAGATACGCAGTATTTT

clone_size: -
v_call: TRBV4-2
j_call: TRBJ2-7
d_call: TRBD1
cdr3_aa: CASSLDRGWLEQYF
cdr3_nt: TGTGCCAGCAGCCTTGACAGGGGATGGTTGGAGCAGTACTTC

clone_size: -
v_call: TRBV5-5
j_call: TRBJ2-7
d_call: TRBD2
cdr3_aa: CASSFPGGVSEQYF
cdr3_nt: TGTGCCAGCAGCTTTCCCGGGGGGGTCTCCGAGCAGTACTTC

clone_size: -
v_call: TRBV10-2
j_call: TRBJ2-7
d_call: -
cdr3_aa: CASSDSGHEQYF
cdr3_nt: TGCGCCAGCAGCGACAGTGGCCACGAGCAGTACTTC

clone_size: -
v_call: TRBV5-6
j_call: TRBJ2-6
d_call: -
cdr3_aa: CASNYEGGANVLTF
cdr3_nt: TGTGCCAGCAACTACGAAGGTGGGGCCAACGTCCTGACTTTC

clone_size: -
v_call: TRBV5-8
j_call: TRBJ2-7
d_call: TRBD1
cdr3_aa: CASSVRDSPYEQYF
cdr3_nt: TGTGCCAGCAGCGTACGGGACAGTCCCTACGAGCAGTACTTC

clone_size: -
v_call: TRBV7-9
j_call: TRBJ2-6
d_call: -
cdr3_aa: CASSLGATGANVLTF
cdr3_nt: TGTGCCAGCAGCTTGGGGGCGACTGGGGCCAACGTCCTGACTTTC

clone_size: -
v_call: TRBV15
j_call: TRBJ2-5
d_call: -
cdr3_aa: CATSPQRLVQETQYF
cdr3_nt: TGTGCCACCAGCCCTCAGAGACTAGTGCAAGAGACCCAGTACTTC

clone_size: -
v_call: TRBV6-1
j_call: TRBJ2-1
d_call: TRBD2
cdr3_aa: CASDRSGGAFEQFF
cdr3_nt: TGTGCCAGCGACAGGAGCGGGGGGGCTTTCGAGCAGTTCTTC

clone_size: -
v_call: TRBV7-8
j_call: TRBJ1-5
d_call: -
cdr3_aa: CASSLSAGEGRRNQPQHF
cdr3_nt: TGTGCCAGCAGCTTATCAGCAGGGGAAGGGAGACGGAATCAGCCCCAGCATTTT

clone_size: -
v_call: TRBV9
j_call: TRBJ2-1
d_call: TRBD2
cdr3_aa: CASSVYPPERGGYNEQFF
cdr3_nt: TGTGCCAGCAGCGTATACCCGCCGGAGCGGGGGGGCTACAATGAGCAGTTCTTC

clone_size: -
v_call: TRBV19
j_call: TRBJ1-2
d_call: -
cdr3_aa: CASGEKPPNYGYTF
cdr3_nt: TGTGCCAGTGGAGAGAAGCCTCCTAACTATGGCTACACCTTC

clone_size: -
v_call: TRBV7-9
j_call: TRBJ1-4
d_call: -
cdr3_aa: CASSSPVSLNEKLFF
cdr3_nt: TGTGCCAGCAGCTCCCCGGTTAGCTTAAATGAAAAACTGTTTTTT

clone_size: -
v_call: TRBV5-1
j_call: TRBJ1-4
d_call: TRBD1
cdr3_aa: CASSREDRGDEKLFF
cdr3_nt: TGCGCCAGCAGCCGGGAGGACAGGGGGGATGAAAAACTGTTTTTT

clone_size: -
v_call: TRBV10-3
j_call: TRBJ2-7
d_call: -
cdr3_aa: CAIRGSGGANEQYF
cdr3_nt: TGTGCCATCAGGGGGTCGGGGGGCGCGAACGAGCAGTACTTC

clone_size: -
v_call: TRBV4-1
j_call: TRBJ2-4
d_call: -
cdr3_aa: CASSQEEGAVAKNIQYF
cdr3_nt: TGCGCCAGCAGCCAAGAAGAGGGAGCGGTCGCCAAAAACATTCAGTACTTC

clone_size: -
v_call: TRBV11-2
j_call: TRBJ1-1
d_call: TRBD1
cdr3_aa: CASSSTGQANTEAFF
cdr3_nt: TGTGCCAGCAGTTCTACCGGACAGGCGAACACTGAAGCTTTCTTT

clone_size: few
v_call: TRBV2
j_call: TRBJ2-7
d_call: TRBD1
cdr3_aa: CASTVNWGTGYF
cdr3_nt: TGTGCCAGCACAGTGAATTGGGGGACAGGGTACTTC

clone_size: -
v_call: TRBV5-1
j_call: TRBJ2-5
d_call: TRBD2
cdr3_aa: CASSLDSSSGQETQYF
cdr3_nt: TGCGCCAGCAGCTTGGACTCCTCTAGCGGCCAAGAGACCCAGTACTTC

clone_size: -
v_call: TRBV7-9
j_call: TRBJ1-1
d_call: -
cdr3_aa: CASSSTGNTEAFF
cdr3_nt: TGTGCCAGCAGCTCCACAGGGAACACTGAAGCTTTCTTT

clone_size: -
v_call: TRBV10-3
j_call: TRBJ1-5
d_call: -
cdr3_aa: CAIREDSRQPQHF
cdr3_nt: TGTGCCATCAGAGAGGACAGCCGTCAGCCCCAGCATTTT

clone_size: -
v_call: TRBV6-1
j_call: TRBJ1-5
d_call: TRBD1
cdr3_aa: CASRFGQGRQAPQHF
cdr3_nt: TGTGCCAGCAGATTTGGACAGGGACGACAAGCGCCCCAGCATTTT

clone_size: -
v_call: TRBV20-1
j_call: TRBJ2-3
d_call: -
cdr3_aa: CSARAADTQYF
cdr3_nt: TGCAGTGCTAGAGCGGCAGATACGCAGTATTTT

clone_size: -
v_call: TRBV7-2
j_call: TRBJ2-1
d_call: TRBD2
cdr3_aa: CASIGTSGIGEQFF
cdr3_nt: TGTGCCAGCATAGGAACTAGCGGTATTGGTGAGCAGTTCTTC

clone_size: -
v_call: TRBV5-5
j_call: TRBJ1-2
d_call: -
cdr3_aa: CASSLEGTGDLANYGYTF
cdr3_nt: TGTGCCAGCAGCTTGGAGGGCACGGGGGACCTAGCTAACTATGGCTACACCTTC